A selection of T cell receptor beta chains follows, all from one sample in a study of OX40 agonist ivuxolimab in advanced cancers. Data came from immunoSEQ multiplex PCR; TCRdb stores just in-frame clones and leaves some out. The repertoire holds 75,000 to 90,000 clones, with 65% to 85% as singletons. Specimen: CD4+ or CD8+ T cells sorted from blood, collected in a trial of the OX40 agonist ivuxolimab. These receptors were taken from an adult with an advanced solid tumor such as melanoma, head and neck, liver or kidney cancer. Each CDR3 is given with its conserved first and last residue. D genes are given only for firm matches. Only part of the rows carry a size: once, few, many, or a class if the clone is expanded.

DNA	CDR3	D	size	length	V	J
TGTGCCAGCAGCCAAGATCAAGGGGGCCGAGCCAAAAACATTCAGTACTTC	CASSQDQGGRAKNIQYF	TRBD1	.	17	TRBV14	TRBJ2-4
TGTGCCAGCAGTTATTACAGGGGAGGAGAGACCCAGTACTTC	CASSYYRGGETQYF	.	few	14	TRBV6-6	TRBJ2-5
TGTGCCAGCAGCTTCGGGGAAGGCACTGAAGCTTTCTTT	CASSFGEGTEAFF	.	.	13	TRBV7-9	TRBJ1-1
TGTGCCAGCAGTCCTCGGTTTGGGGGCGATGGCTACACCTTC	CASSPRFGGDGYTF	.	.	14	TRBV27	TRBJ1-2
TGTGCCAGCAGTTACTCCCAGGGGGATTACACTGAAGCTTTCTTT	CASSYSQGDYTEAFF	TRBD1	.	15	TRBV6-6	TRBJ1-1
TGTGCCAGCATCGGGGGCTCTCTCTACGAGCAGTACTTC	CASIGGSLYEQYF	.	few	13	TRBV6-5	TRBJ2-7
TGTGCCAGCAGCCAAGCGGGGACCTACTACGAGCAGTACTTC	CASSQAGTYYEQYF	.	.	14	TRBV4-2	TRBJ2-7
TGTGCCTGGAAGACCGGAGGAAACACCATATATTTT	CAWKTGGNTIYF	.	.	12	TRBV30	TRBJ1-3
TGTGCCAGCAGTCAAAATACAGGGAATCAGCCCCAGCATTTT	CASSQNTGNQPQHF	.	.	14	TRBV2	TRBJ1-5
TGTGCCAGCAGCGTAGCGGAGCGACAGCAAGAGACCCAGTACTTC	CASSVAERQQETQYF	.	.	15	TRBV9	TRBJ2-5
TGTGCCAGCAGCCAAGCCCCAATTAACACTGAAGCTTTCTTT	CASSQAPINTEAFF	.	.	14	TRBV14	TRBJ1-1
TGTGCCAGCAGCGTCGCTAACTATGGCTACACCTTC	CASSVANYGYTF	.	.	12	TRBV7-9	TRBJ1-2
TGTGCCAGCAGCCCTACAGGGCGCCACGAGCAGTACTTC	CASSPTGRHEQYF	.	many	13	TRBV7-6	TRBJ2-7
TGCGCCAGCAGCCAAGTTCCAAGGTCCTTCAGTCGGCCTGAAGCTTTCTTT	CASSQVPRSFSRPEAFF	.	.	17	TRBV4-3	TRBJ1-1
TGTGCCTGGAGTGTAGCCAGGGGGCAAGGCTACACCTTC	CAWSVARGQGYTF	TRBD1	.	13	TRBV30	TRBJ1-2
TGTGCCAGCAGGGGGGCGGGCGAAGCTTTCTTT	CASRGAGEAFF	.	.	11	TRBV6-5	TRBJ1-1
TGTGCCAGCAGCCCCGGACTAGCGGGAGGGCCACACAATGAGCAGTTCTTC	CASSPGLAGGPHNEQFF	TRBD2	.	17	TRBV9	TRBJ2-1
TGTGCCAGCAGCGTAGAGGGCTTGAACACTGAAGCTTTCTTT	CASSVEGLNTEAFF	.	once	14	TRBV9	TRBJ1-1
TGTGCCAGCAGCTTAGAGGGACAGGGGAACTATGGCTACACCTTC	CASSLEGQGNYGYTF	TRBD1	.	15	TRBV7-2	TRBJ1-2
TGTGCCAGCAGCTTGAGGGCACCCTCCAACTACGAGCAGTACTTC	CASSLRAPSNYEQYF	.	.	15	TRBV11-1	TRBJ2-7
TGCGCCAGTGGAGAGGTATCGGTCAATGAGCAGTTCTTC	CASGEVSVNEQFF	.	.	13	TRBV5-1	TRBJ2-1
TGTGCCAGCAGCGATGGACAGGGGGGTCCAAACACCATATATTTT	CASSDGQGGPNTIYF	TRBD1	.	15	TRBV9	TRBJ1-3
TGTGCCAGCAGCTTAGGGTCAGGGGGCCAGTACGAGCAGTACTTC	CASSLGSGGQYEQYF	TRBD1	.	15	TRBV7-2	TRBJ2-7
TGTGCCAGCTCGGGGAGGGGGGGACCCTTGAACACTGAAGCTTTCTTT	CASSGRGGPLNTEAFF	.	.	16	TRBV4-2	TRBJ1-1
TGTGCCAGCAGCTCCCCATCGATCTCCTACGAGCAGTACTTC	CASSSPSISYEQYF	.	.	14	TRBV7-9	TRBJ2-7
TGTGCCAGCAGTTTACGGACAGGGGCCAACTATGGCTACACCTTC	CASSLRTGANYGYTF	TRBD1	few	15	TRBV27	TRBJ1-2
TGTGCCAGCAGCCCAGGGACAGGTAGCAATCAGCCCCAGCATTTT	CASSPGTGSNQPQHF	TRBD1	.	15	TRBV6-5	TRBJ1-5
TGTGCCAGCAGCTTACTCGGCGGACAGCTCCGCACAGATACGCAGTATTTT	CASSLLGGQLRTDTQYF	.	.	17	TRBV11-3	TRBJ2-3
TGTGCCAGCAGCTCGGGACGGATGAGCTCCTACGAGCAGTACTTC	CASSSGRMSSYEQYF	.	.	15	TRBV9	TRBJ2-7
TGCGCCAGCAGCGATCCCCCCGGGGAGCTGTTTTTT	CASSDPPGELFF	.	.	12	TRBV5-1	TRBJ2-2
TGTGCCAGCAAACTATACACCGGGGAGCTGTTTTTT	CASKLYTGELFF	.	.	12	TRBV6-5	TRBJ2-2
TGTGCCAGCAGCCCCCCCGGGGCGCAGAACTACGAGCAGTACTTC	CASSPPGAQNYEQYF	.	.	15	TRBV11-1	TRBJ2-7
TGCGCCAGCAGCTTGGAATATAGGCCCGGGGAGCTGTTTTTT	CASSLEYRPGELFF	.	few	14	TRBV5-1	TRBJ2-2
TGTGCCAGCAGTTATACAGGAGCCTACGAGCAGTACTTC	CASSYTGAYEQYF	.	.	13	TRBV6-5	TRBJ2-7
TGTGCCAGTACGGGTCGGATTAACCCCCTCCCCGGGGAACTGTTTTTT	CASTGRINPLPGELFF	.	.	16	TRBV19	TRBJ1-4
TGCGCCAGCAGCCAAGGTCCACAGAATTCACCCCTCCACTTT	CASSQGPQNSPLHF	.	.	14	TRBV4-1	TRBJ1-6
TGTGCCAGCTCACCACCTCTTGTTCCGTCTCTGTACTTC	CASSPPLVPSLYF	.	.	13	TRBV18	TRBJ2-7
TGTGCCAGCAGCTCGGACTCCGCATCACCCCTCCACTTT	CASSSDSASPLHF	.	.	13	TRBV7-3	TRBJ1-6
TGTGCCAGTAGTATTGCGGGTCGCGGACAGGGACCCTACGAGCAGTACTTC	CASSIAGRGQGPYEQYF	TRBD1	.	17	TRBV19	TRBJ2-7
TGTGCCAGCAGCTTAGGGCTAGCGGGGGTCTCCCTAGCCAAAAACATTCAGTACTTC	CASSLGLAGVSLAKNIQYF	TRBD2	.	19	TRBV7-2	TRBJ2-4
TGTGCCGCTTCCCAGGCCAGGATGAACACTGAAGCTTTCTTT	CAASQARMNTEAFF	.	.	14	TRBV19	TRBJ1-1
TGTGCCAGCTCACCACCGTTAACTAGGGCCGTACCAATGAACACTGAAGCTTTCTTT	CASSPPLTRAVPMNTEAFF	.	.	19	TRBV18	TRBJ1-1
TGTGCCAGCAGCCAAGATCAGGGGGTGGGGGACTATGGCTACACCTTC	CASSQDQGVGDYGYTF	TRBD1	once	16	TRBV7-8	TRBJ1-2
TGCGCCAGCAGCTCAGGGGTCTCGGGGGCCGCGGAGACCCAGTACTTC	CASSSGVSGAAETQYF	.	.	16	TRBV5-1	TRBJ2-5
TGTGCCAGCAGCACCTATGCGGATTCCAATCAGCCCCAGCATTTT	CASSTYADSNQPQHF	.	.	15	TRBV21-1	TRBJ1-5
TGCGCCAGCAGTACACTAGGACAGGGGAGAGGGGGAAAACTGTTTTTT	CASSTLGQGRGGKLFF	TRBD1	.	16	TRBV10-2	TRBJ1-4
TGCAGCGTTTTTGGGCCTAGCGGGGGGAACAATGAGCAGTTCTTC	CSVFGPSGGNNEQFF	TRBD2	.	15	TRBV29-1	TRBJ2-1
TGTGCTAGCAGCTTAGATTGGCAGGGGGCAACCGGGGAGCTGTTTTTT	CASSLDWQGATGELFF	TRBD1	.	16	TRBV7-7	TRBJ2-2
TGCGCCAGCAGCTTGGTAGGGACAGATAACTCTGGGGCCAACGTCCTGACTTTC	CASSLVGTDNSGANVLTF	TRBD1	.	18	TRBV5-1	TRBJ2-6
TGTGCCAGCAGGGAAGCTAGCAATTTTGGGGGGCAGTACTTC	CASREASNFGGQYF	.	.	14	TRBV7-2	TRBJ2-7
TGTGCCAGTAGTACCCGCGGGACAGGCCCCGGGGAGCTGTTTTTT	CASSTRGTGPGELFF	TRBD1	.	15	TRBV19	TRBJ2-2
TGTGCCAGCAGCTTAAGCCCCACTCCTAATGAGCAGTTCTTC	CASSLSPTPNEQFF	.	.	14	TRBV7-2	TRBJ2-1
TGTGCCAGCAGCTTTGGGGGTGAAGCTTTCTTT	CASSFGGEAFF	.	.	11	TRBV5-8	TRBJ1-1
TGTGCCAGCAGCTTAGATCAGGGTCCGTGGGAGACCCAGTACTTC	CASSLDQGPWETQYF	.	.	15	TRBV7-8	TRBJ2-5